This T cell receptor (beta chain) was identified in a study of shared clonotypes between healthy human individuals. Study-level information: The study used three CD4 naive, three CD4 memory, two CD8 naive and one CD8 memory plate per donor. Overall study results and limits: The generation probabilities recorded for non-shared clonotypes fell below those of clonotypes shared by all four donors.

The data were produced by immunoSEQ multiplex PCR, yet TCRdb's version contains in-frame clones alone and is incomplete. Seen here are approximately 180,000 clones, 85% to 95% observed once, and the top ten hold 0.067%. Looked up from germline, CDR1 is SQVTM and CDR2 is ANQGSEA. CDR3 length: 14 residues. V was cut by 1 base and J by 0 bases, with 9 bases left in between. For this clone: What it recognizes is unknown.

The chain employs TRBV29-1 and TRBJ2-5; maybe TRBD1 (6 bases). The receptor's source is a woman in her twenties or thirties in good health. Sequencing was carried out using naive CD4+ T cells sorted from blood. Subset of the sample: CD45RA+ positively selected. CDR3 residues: CSVEGDKYQETQYF. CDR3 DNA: TGCAGCGTTGAAGGGGACAAGTACCAAGAGACCCAGTACTTC.